This TCR beta chain was identified in a study of post-analysis software for immune sequencing data. Study findings and constraints: About 5 TRBV segments were significantly more frequent in patients than in controls. TRBV5-6, TRBV5-1 and TRBV20-1 were among these segments. Multiple sclerosis patients showed significantly lower normalized Chao1 diversity than controls did.

This clonotype was observed a few times. Its antigen is currently unknown. The CDR3 is made up of 16 amino acids. Germline assignment: CDR1 SGHAT and CDR2 FQNNGV. The library was made from cDNA and included unique molecular identifiers. From the PCR reads, TCRdb called clonotypes with MiXCR, one entry per CDR3 protein. The sample has 380,000 or so distinct CDR3 sequences; less than 40% are singletons. Sequencing used blood. The gene calls are TRBV11-2 and TRBJ2-4, with TRBD2 matching 13 bases. The end of the DNA fits TRBJ2-5 better, so the J call may be wrong. This TCR was recovered from a girl between 10 and 17 years old with multiple sclerosis. CDR3: CASSRTSGGAAETQYF. The CDR3 DNA reads TGTGCCAGCAGCAGGACTAGCGGGGGAGCTGCAGAGACCCAGTACTTC.